The following is a T cell receptor (beta chain) sequence with its context. This CDR3 has 19 amino acids. The junction had 12 bases not matched to a gene; V was cut back by 5 bases and J by 0 bases. Germline V gene data show CDR1 as LGHDT and CDR2 as YNNKEL (reference sequence). This specimen comes from a study of blood T cell repertoires in COVID-19. Overall study context: Acute and convalescent COVID-19 specimens originated in the United States, Italy and Spain. The cDNA or gDNA used as material had been derived from T cells, B-cell-depleted T cells, or PBMCs.

Clones were read by immunoSEQ multiplex PCR, and TCRdb kept only the in-frame ones, dropping some. The top ten hold approximately 4% of the sample, which has some 250,000 clones, about 86% seen once. The source of this sequence is a man aged 50-60 years with active or convalescent COVID-19. The chain joins TRBV3-1 (or the pseudogene TRBV3-2) to TRBJ2-6; 8 nucleotides align to TRBD1. The source material was peripheral blood. The CDR3 DNA is TGTGCCAGCAGCTCAAGACAGGACAGGGTCGGCTCTGGGGCCAACGTCCTGACTTTC. Protein product: CASSSRQDRVGSGANVLTF.